This T cell receptor beta chain was retrieved from a study of T cell repertoires in cytomegalovirus infection (dated by TCRdb to between 2018 and 2021). At the level of the whole study: Donor HLA type was relevant to the analysis, because carriage of CMV infection together with the matching HLA type was indicated by public TCR beta signatures. Study-level results and caveats: Cumulative frequency of public TCR beta family members discriminated carriers of CMV infection plus the relevant HLA type in this cohort and an independent 352-donor cohort. The ex vivo response was dominated by HLA-C-restricted CMV-specific TCR beta clonotypes, which also provided the single most frequent clonotype in two of eight donors.

As encoded in the germline V gene, CDR1 is MNHEY while CDR2 is SVGEGT. The CDR3 sequence holds 14 residues, the cysteine and phenylalanine included. The retained sequence is limited to the CDR3, 42 bases, with the frame set at the first base. V loses 2 bases, J loses 0 bases, and the germline ends lie 7 bases apart. This clonotype was recorded at least ten times. Its binding antigen is unknown. No clone much larger than this one lies a single base away; base qualities are absent. For sequencing, an Illumina HiSeq 1500 was employed. TCRdb reran the public reads through fastp at Q25 and MiXCR, keeping productive beta chains. Under each unique CDR3 protein, matching rows form one entry showing the most common genes and DNA. The sample table contains 150,000 to 200,000 distinct CDR3 sequences; only one count was recorded for 13% to 15% of them. The top ten clonotypes cover 27% of the sample.

Rearrangement joined TRBV6-2 or TRBV6-3 to TRBJ1-1, with an unclear D gene assignment. Sequencing input: PBMCs. This receptor was identified in a human donor in good health (CMV status not recorded). Some clones in this sample may be carry-over from other donors' samples. The bases are TGTGCCAGCAGTTACAGCAGTCTGAACACTGAAGCTTTCTTT. The encoded protein is CASSYSSLNTEAFF.